This T cell receptor beta chain came from a study of cytomegalovirus exposure and HLA in healthy donors. Study-level information: Genotyping showed around 80% of almost 400 donors falling in the Caucasian-associated ancestry cluster. Findings of the study overall: In most subjects, TCR beta sequences reportedly gave accurate predictions of HLA-A and HLA-B alleles.

60 Vbeta and 13 Jbeta primers were used in PCR. Repertoires were generated with immunoSEQ multiplex PCR, while TCRdb's copy carries only in-frame clones and drops some. The sample consists of some 180,000 clones, 70% to 85% of them appearing once. As to this clone: The antigen remains unidentified.

Trimming shortened V by 2 bases and J by 7 bases, and 11 bases separated the two germline ends. CDR3 length: 13 amino acids. Germline V CDR1 and CDR2: SGHNT, YENEEA. The rearrangement joins TRBV11-3 to TRBJ1-1, with D perhaps TRBD1 (5 bases). The source material was PBMCs. The sequence came from a man in his forties or fifties in good health and CMV-seropositive. The CDR3 sequence is CASSLQGDGEAFF. Here the CDR3 DNA reads TGTGCCAGCAGCTTACAGGGCGACGGTGAAGCTTTCTTT.